Detailed here is one T cell receptor beta chain. Its antigen is unknown. This sample was included in a study of graft-versus-host responses after intestinal transplantation. Study background: All recipients got anti-thymocyte globulin induction, then tacrolimus and steroids for roughly three years. Study-wide findings and caveats: Recipient marrow harbored GvH clones, some of which surfaced first in ileum or blood.

Data came from immunoSEQ multiplex PCR; TCRdb stores just in-frame clones and leaves some out. The sample lists around 120,000 clones, about nine tenths occurring once. The CDR3 is 17 amino acids. Trimming cost V 5 bases and J 2 bases; bases outside gene matches: 15. CDR1 SGHRS and CDR2 YFSETQ come from the germline V gene. The material sequenced was unstimulated CD4+ T cells sorted from spleen or lymph node cells, taken before intestinal transplant. The sequence was obtained from a human donor who received an intestinal transplant. The rearrangement joins TRBV5-1 to TRBJ2-7; 8 bases agree with TRBD1. The chain's CDR3 is CASSERVLTGGTYEQYF. The CDR3, as DNA: TGCGCCAGCAGTGAGCGCGTTCTTACAGGGGGGACCTACGAGCAGTACTTC.